This entry describes one T cell receptor beta chain. The CDR3 extends over 15 amino acids. V was trimmed by 7 bases and J by 1 base, leaving 11 bases between them. Germline CDR1 SNHLY, CDR2 FYNNEI. The data were obtained in a study of technical replicates of blood from several donors. Produced via immunoSEQ multiplex PCR; TCRdb's table is partial and in-frame only. Of 65,000 to 90,000 clones in the sample, 91% were seen once. The chain couples TRBV2 to TRBJ2-6, with TRBD2 as a possible D gene (6 bases). The TCR sequence derives from a human donor in good health. The source material was T cells isolated from PBMCs. Here the CDR3 reads CASMEGNSGANVLTF. The DNA for the CDR3 is TGTGCCAGCATGGAGGGGAATTCTGGGGCCAACGTCCTGACTTTC.